Each of the 21 T cell receptor beta chains below was sequenced from the same sample in a study of T-cell memory formation after mild COVID-19. TCRdb called the 5' RACE reads again in MiXCR, with one record for every CDR3 protein. This table has approximately 180,000 distinct CDR3 sequences, around 16% appearing once. Sequenced sample: PBMCs or a T cell subset sorted from them (not recorded which). The receptors here all came from an adult woman who had mild COVID-19 (a few samples of this study predate the infection). Cell type and time point are not known.

At least ten counts were recorded for this clonotype. The chain recombines TRBV12-3 or TRBV12-4 with TRBJ1-1; TRBD1 aligns across 8 bases. The CDR3 runs to 15 residues. V gave up 1 base and J gave up 3 bases; unmatched junction bases: 4. The CDR3 protein is CASSLEDREYTEAFF. In DNA form, the CDR3 reads TGTGCCAGCAGTTTAGAGGACAGGGAATACACTGAAGCTTTCTTT.

The chain uses TRBV7-2 and TRBJ2-5; the D gene is possibly TRBD2 (7 bases). This CDR3 is 19 amino acids long. Looked up from germline, CDR1 is SGHTA and CDR2 is FQGNSA. V lost 7 bases to trimming and J lost 2 bases, with 29 bases between them. As DNA, the CDR3 is TGTGCCAGCATCCCATCAGCCTATTTAGGGGGAGGGAGGCAAGAGACCCAGTACTTC. Encoded protein: CASIPSAYLGGGRQETQYF.

This clonotype has just a few counts. The J gene is TRBJ1-1, the V gene TRBV29-1; D is unclear. Trimming shortened V by 4 bases and J by 0 bases, and 3 bases separated the two germline ends. Per the germline V gene, CDR1 is SQVTM and CDR2 is ANQGSEA. CDR3 size: 11 residues. In DNA form, the CDR3 reads TGCAGCGTTGCCATGAACACTGAAGCTTTCTTT. Its protein is CSVAMNTEAFF.

In its sample, this clonotype was seen a few times. The rearrangement uses TRBV29-1 and TRBJ1-1; TRBD1 matches at 8 bases. Germline loops: CDR1 SQVTM, CDR2 ANQGSEA. The CDR3 totals 15 residues. V lost 0 bases to trimming and J lost 4 bases; unmatched junction nucleotides: 7. CDR3 sequence: CSVEDRRTGTTEAFF. CDR3 nucleotide sequence: TGCAGCGTTGAAGATCGACGGACAGGGACCACTGAAGCTTTCTTT.

V and J are TRBV18 and TRBJ2-7; 8 nucleotides agree with TRBD1. This CDR3 region has 13 residues. Germline-derived CDR1 and CDR2 are KGHSH and LQKENI. V lost 3 bases, J lost 6 bases, and 4 bases stayed unmatched. CDR3 nucleotide sequence: TGTGCCAGCTCACCCGGACAGGGCGGCGAGCAGTACTTC. Its translation: CASSPGQGGEQYF.

V usage is TRBV10-3 and J usage is TRBJ2-7, with TRBD1 identical over 8 bases. This CDR3 region has 14 residues. After removal of 3 bases from V and 4 bases from J, the junction contained 5 bases not matched to a gene. CDR1 and CDR2 from the germline V gene are ENHRY and SYGVKD. The CDR3 DNA is TGTGCCATCAGTGATCAGGGGGCCGTATACGAGCAGTACTTC. This translates into CAISDQGAVYEQYF.

The chain recombines TRBV29-1 with TRBJ2-1; TRBD2 matches 8 bases. The germline gives CDR1 SQVTM, CDR2 ANQGSEA. CDR3 length: 15 amino acids. Trimming removed 3 bases from V and 7 bases from J; junction bases left unmatched: 11. The CDR3 region has the DNA TGCAGCGTTGAGCTTGGACTAGCAGGGTGGAATGAGCAGTTCTTC. Its protein is CSVELGLAGWNEQFF.

In this sample, this clonotype turned up a few times. This chain connects TRBV5-1 to TRBJ2-4, with 9 bases identical to TRBD2. The ends lost 4 bases at V and 6 bases at J; junction bases unmatched: 11. Per germline, CDR1 SGHRS and CDR2 YFSETQ. This CDR3 is built from 16 residues. As DNA, the CDR3 is TGCGCCAGCAGCATTAGCGGGAGAATTTATGGAAACATTCAGTACTTC. Its translation: CASSISGRIYGNIQYF.

The J gene is TRBJ1-2, the V gene TRBV4-2, with D possibly being TRBD1 (6 bases). The CDR3 is 15 residues long. The V gene lost 0 bases and the J gene lost 4 bases, with 12 bases spanning the gap. Germline V lookup: CDR1 LGHNA, CDR2 YNFKEQ. CDR3 sequence: CASSQDNREGYGYTF. In DNA form, the CDR3 reads TGTGCCAGCAGCCAAGATAACAGGGAGGGCTATGGCTACACCTTC.

The rearrangement uses TRBV24-1 and TRBJ2-1, with 16 bases that match TRBD2. The CDR3 loop spans 16 amino acids. Germline lookup yields CDR1 KGHDR and CDR2 SFDVKD. V gave up 6 bases and J gave up 8 bases; unmatched junction bases: 6. The CDR3 reads CATSRPGLAGGHEQFF. The CDR3 DNA is TGTGCCACCAGTCGGCCGGGACTAGCGGGAGGGCATGAGCAGTTCTTC.

The chain links TRBV5-1 to TRBJ1-2; 9 bases are shared with TRBD1. This CDR3 is 13 amino acids long. Germline V CDR1 and CDR2: SGHRS, YFSETQ. V lost 4 bases and J lost 6; bases outside the gene matches: 4. The CDR3 loop is CASSKGQGHGYTF. The CDR3 DNA reads TGCGCCAGCAGCAAGGGACAGGGACATGGCTACACCTTC.

V gene TRBV18 combines with J gene TRBJ2-3, with TRBD2 matching 10 bases. The CDR3 extends over 15 amino acids. The V gene's germline CDR1 is KGHSH and CDR2 LQKENI. Trimming took 1 base from V and 6 from J; bases not matched to a gene: 4. The CDR3 sequence: CASSPQREGPDTQYF. CDR3 nucleotide sequence: TGTGCCAGCTCACCACAGCGGGAGGGCCCGGATACGCAGTATTTT. The whole variable domain, remainder taken from reference TRBV18 and TRBJ2-3, is NAGVMQNPRHLVRRRGQEARLRCSPMKGHSHVYWYRQLPEEGLKFMVYLQKENIIDESGMPKERFSAEFPKEGPSILRIQQVVRGDSAAYFCASSPQREGPDTQYFGPGTRLTVL.

The chain couples TRBV7-2 to TRBJ2-3; 11 bases are shared with TRBD2. The germline V gene has CDR1 SGHTA and CDR2 FQGNSA. The CDR3 length is 16 residues. J was trimmed by 6 bases and V by 2 bases; bases with no gene match: 7. CDR3: CASSLQASGRWDTQYF. CDR3 nucleotides: TGTGCCAGCAGCTTACAGGCTAGCGGGAGGTGGGATACGCAGTATTTT.

The table lists this clonotype with many counts. This sequence joins TRBV4-2 and TRBJ2-3; D is unresolved. Trimming shortened V by 4 bases and J by 2 bases, and 13 bases separated the two germline ends. This CDR3 contains 15 residues. CDR1 and CDR2 from the germline V gene are LGHNA and YNFKEQ. CDR3 nucleotides: TGTGCCAGCAGCCCAAGGAGCCTTTACACAGATACGCAGTATTTT. Protein product: CASSPRSLYTDTQYF.

The J gene is TRBJ2-7, the V gene TRBV7-9; TRBD1 aligns across 8 bases. V shed 5 bases, J shed 2 bases, and the junction held 5 bases outside the gene matches. The germline CDR1 and CDR2 sequences are SEHNR and FQNEAQ (reference sequence). This CDR3 region has 14 residues. The CDR3 loop reads CASSPRDRTYEQYF. CDR3 coding DNA: TGTGCCAGCAGCCCTAGGGACAGGACCTACGAGCAGTACTTC.

This rearrangement joins TRBV29-1 to TRBJ2-7, with 9 bases matching TRBD1. From germline, CDR1 is SQVTM and CDR2 ANQGSEA. The CDR3 consists of 14 residues. J gave up 6 bases and V 7 bases, and 13 bases lay outside the gene matches. The CDR3 reads CSGQAQGAVSEQYF. Written as DNA, the CDR3 is TGCAGCGGCCAGGCACAGGGGGCTGTTAGCGAGCAGTACTTC.

The rearrangement uses TRBV7-2 and TRBJ2-7; 11 bases map to TRBD1. The CDR3 has 16 amino acids. With V trimmed by 4 bases and J by 2 bases, 7 bases remained unmatched. From germline, CDR1 is SGHTA and CDR2 FQGNSA. The chain's CDR3 is CASSSRDRGGTYEQYF. As DNA, the CDR3 is TGTGCCAGCAGCTCCCGGGACAGGGGGGGTACCTACGAGCAGTACTTC.

This clonotype appeared a few times. The junction differs from germline at one of its ends, possibly a read error. This chain joins TRBV7-9 and TRBJ2-1; the match to TRBD2 covers 8 bases. The CDR3 extends over 12 amino acids. Germline V gene data show CDR1 as SEHNR and CDR2 as FQNEAQ (reference sequence). CDR3 loop: CASSPAMAGGMF. The DNA for the CDR3 is TGTGCCAGCAGCCCGGCTATGGCGGGGGGAATGTTC.

The chain is built from TRBV4-3 and TRBJ2-3, with 8 bases identical to TRBD2. V lost 0 bases to trimming and J lost 2 bases; unmatched junction nucleotides: 4. Germline-derived CDR1 and CDR2 are LGHNA and YSLEER. The CDR3 contains 16 residues. The chain's CDR3 is CASSQEGGRPTDTQYF. Here the CDR3 DNA reads TGCGCCAGCAGCCAAGAAGGCGGGAGGCCCACAGATACGCAGTATTTT.

The chain is built from TRBV6-5 and TRBJ1-1; 9 positions match TRBD1. This CDR3 spans 17 amino acids. After removal of 6 bases from V and 0 bases from J, the junction contained 11 bases not matched to a gene. Germline loops: CDR1 MNHEY, CDR2 SVGAGI. CDR3 in amino acids: CASSITRTGALNTEAFF. The CDR3 nucleotides are TGTGCCAGCAGCATCACTCGGACAGGGGCTCTGAACACTGAAGCTTTCTTT.

This chain links TRBV7-2 with TRBJ2-1; 9 bases fit TRBD2. CDR1 is SGHTA, CDR2 FQGNSA, per germline. The CDR3 spans 15 residues. V trimming: 6 bases; J trimming: 8 bases; junction bases outside the gene matches: 11. The chain's CDR3 is CASRGPGLALDEQFF. Written as DNA, the CDR3 is TGTGCCAGCAGGGGTCCGGGACTAGCTTTAGATGAGCAGTTCTTC.